Listed here is a single T cell receptor (beta chain). Its antigen is as yet unknown. This record comes from a study of PD-1 blockade in classical Hodgkin lymphoma. Notes on the study in general: TCR diversity at baseline was reported to be reduced in newly diagnosed patients relative to healthy donors.

V lost 4 bases and J lost 5; bases outside the gene matches: 10. CDR1 and CDR2 (germline): KGHSH, LQKENI. The CDR3 length is 16 residues. TCRdb keeps only in-frame clones here, not all; method: immunoSEQ multiplex PCR. The sample shows under 20,000 clones, 65% to 80% of them seen only once. Time point described: cycle 4 day 1 (C4D1), after more than five weeks of nivolumab. There was relapse after autologous stem cell transplantation in every patient, and there was variation in brentuximab vedotin exposure. Purification of CD4+ T cells from thawed PBMCs was performed via magnetic negative selection. This TCR was recovered from a human donor with classical Hodgkin lymphoma. The chain couples TRBV18 to TRBJ2-1, with 8 bases lining up with TRBD2. Source: CD4+ T cells from blood, taken before the fourth cycle of nivolumab. The CDR3 coding sequence is TGTGCCAGCTCACGGACGACTAGCGCAGTTAACAATGAGCAGTTCTTC. This encodes CASSRTTSAVNNEQFF.